This TCR beta chain was sequenced during a study of T cell repertoires in cytomegalovirus infection. The length of the CDR3 is 16 residues. Looked up from germline, CDR1 is LGHNA and CDR2 is YSLEER. V was shortened by 1 base and J by 2 bases, with 14 bases between the two germline ends. This clonotype turned up a few times. The target antigen is unknown. TCRdb re-called the reads through MiXCR, storing one row per CDR3 protein. The profile covers some 940,000 distinct CDR3 sequences, with around 32% appearing a single time and about 14% taken by the ten largest. The specimen was cultured CD8+ T cells from PBMCs, collected from culture after CMV antigen stimulation. The chain has TRBV4-3 and TRBJ1-1; a weak D match, TRBD1 (5 bases). The sequence was collected from a human donor in good health (CMV status not recorded). Some clones in this sample may be carry-over from other donors' samples. Written as DNA, the CDR3 is TGCGCCAGCAGCCAAGTGGTTGGGACGGTAAACACTGAAGCTTTCTTT. Translated: CASSQVVGTVNTEAFF.